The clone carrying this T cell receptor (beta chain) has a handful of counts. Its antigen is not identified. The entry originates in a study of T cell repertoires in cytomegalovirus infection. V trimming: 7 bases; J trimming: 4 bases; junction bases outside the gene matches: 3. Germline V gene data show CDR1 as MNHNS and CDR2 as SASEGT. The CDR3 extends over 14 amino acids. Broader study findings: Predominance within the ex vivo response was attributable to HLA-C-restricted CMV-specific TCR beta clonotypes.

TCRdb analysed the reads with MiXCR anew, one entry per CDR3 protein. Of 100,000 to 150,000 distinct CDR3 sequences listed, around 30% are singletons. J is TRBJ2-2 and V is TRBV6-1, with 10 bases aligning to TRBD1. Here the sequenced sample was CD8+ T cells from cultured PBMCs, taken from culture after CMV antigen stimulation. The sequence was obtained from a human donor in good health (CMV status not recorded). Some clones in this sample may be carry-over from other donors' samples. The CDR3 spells CASNRQGATGELFF. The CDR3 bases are TGTGCCAGCAACCGACAGGGGGCCACCGGGGAGCTGTTTTTT.